What follows is one TCR beta chain and its context. The data derive from a study of control samples from healthy donors and cancer patients. CDR3 length: 15 residues. The V end was cut by 7 bases, the J end by 0 bases, with 13 bases between. Germline V CDR1 and CDR2: LNHDA, SQIVND (reference sequence). Profiling relied on immunoSEQ multiplex PCR, and the TCRdb table lists in-frame clones only, not all of them. The profile shows approximately 130,000 clones, more than 75% of them singletons. The gene calls are TRBV19 and TRBJ1-5; TRBD1 might be the D (5 bases). Material for sequencing was blood. The origin of this receptor is a man aged 60-69 years in good health. DNA of the CDR3: TGTGCCAGTATGACGGGACTCTTTAGCAATCAGCCCCAGCATTTT. Translating it yields CASMTGLFSNQPQHF.